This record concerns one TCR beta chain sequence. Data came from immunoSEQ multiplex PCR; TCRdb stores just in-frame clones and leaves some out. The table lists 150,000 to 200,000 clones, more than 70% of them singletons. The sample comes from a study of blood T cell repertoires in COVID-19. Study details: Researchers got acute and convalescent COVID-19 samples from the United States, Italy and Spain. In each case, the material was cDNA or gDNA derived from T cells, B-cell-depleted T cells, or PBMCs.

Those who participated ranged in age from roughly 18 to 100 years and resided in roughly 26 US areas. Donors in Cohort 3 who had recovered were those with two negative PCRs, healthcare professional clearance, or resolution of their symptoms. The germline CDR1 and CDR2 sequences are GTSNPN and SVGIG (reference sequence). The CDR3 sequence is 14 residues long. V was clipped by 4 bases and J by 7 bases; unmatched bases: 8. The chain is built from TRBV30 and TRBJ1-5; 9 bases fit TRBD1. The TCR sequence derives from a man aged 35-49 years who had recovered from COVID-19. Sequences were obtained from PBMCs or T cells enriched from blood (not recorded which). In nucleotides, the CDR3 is TGTGCCTGGACACCGGGACAGGGAATGCAGCCCCAGCATTTT. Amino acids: CAWTPGQGMQPQHF.